A selection of T cell receptor beta chains follows, all from one sample in a study of human versus mouse CDR3 diversity and MHC coevolution. Measured with immunoSEQ multiplex PCR; TCRdb has only the in-frame clones, and not every one. The sample includes about 83,000 clones, 85% to 95% of them seen just once. The sample consisted of naive CD4+ T cells from blood. The receptors shown here come from a person aged 30-69 years in good health. The CDR3 runs from the conserved cysteine through the conserved F or W. Fields, in order: J gene, D gene, V gene, CDR3 length, CDR3 protein, CDR3 DNA. The D gene is left open where the match is weak.

>TRBJ1-1|.|TRBV30|13
CAWSIGVGGEAFF
TGTGCCTGGAGTATCGGCGTTGGAGGTGAAGCTTTCTTT
>TRBJ2-5|TRBD1|TRBV2|16
CASSEARTGGAETQYF
TGTGCCAGCAGTGAAGCCAGGACAGGGGGCGCAGAGACCCAGTACTTC
>TRBJ2-2|TRBD1|TRBV6-4|16
CASRDLGQGRTGELFF
TGTGCCAGCAGAGACCTGGGACAGGGTCGAACCGGGGAGCTGTTTTTT
>TRBJ2-3|TRBD2|TRBV2|15
CASSSGTSGVDTQYF
TGTGCCAGCAGCTCCGGGACTAGCGGGGTCGATACGCAGTATTTT
>TRBJ1-1|.|TRBV2|13
CASRGTRDTEAFF
TGTGCCAGCAGAGGGACTAGGGACACTGAAGCTTTCTTT
>TRBJ1-6|TRBD1|TRBV2|16
CASRGQGSSYNSPLHF
TGTGCCAGCAGGGGACAGGGAAGCTCCTATAATTCACCCCTCCACTTT
>TRBJ1-5|.|TRBV6-6|13
CASRGQGPQPQHF
TGTGCCAGCAGAGGACAAGGCCCCCAGCCCCAGCATTTT
>TRBJ1-3|TRBD1|TRBV7-6|15
CASSSTDRVGNTIYF
TGTGCCAGCAGCTCAACGGACAGGGTTGGAAACACCATATATTTT
>TRBJ1-3|.|TRBV30|13
CAWSVQGRNTIYF
TGTGCCTGGAGTGTGCAGGGAAGAAACACCATATATTTT
>TRBJ2-1|TRBD2|TRBV27|17
CASSLFMGLAGEDEQFF
TGTGCCAGCAGTTTATTTATGGGACTAGCGGGGGAGGATGAGCAGTTCTTC
>TRBJ2-3|.|TRBV18|15
CASSPPASGTDTQYF
TGTGCCAGCTCACCACCCGCGTCCGGCACAGATACGCAGTATTTT
>TRBJ1-5|.|TRBV4-3|15
CASSQDVGAGQPQHF
TGCGCCAGCAGCCAAGACGTGGGGGCTGGGCAGCCCCAGCATTTT
>TRBJ2-5|TRBD2|TRBV4-2|17
CASSQDGAGGDQETQYF
TGTGCCAGCAGCCAAGATGGGGCGGGGGGTGACCAAGAGACCCAGTACTTC
>TRBJ2-1|.|TRBV5-6|16
CASSFIGVNSYNEQFF
TGTGCCAGCAGCTTCATCGGGGTAAATTCCTACAATGAGCAGTTCTTC
>TRBJ2-5|TRBD2|TRBV14|14
CASSLIAGGETQYF
TGTGCCAGCAGCCTAATAGCGGGGGGGGAGACCCAGTACTTC
>TRBJ2-1|.|TRBV18|16
CASSPAGARSYNEQFF
TGTGCCAGCTCACCGGCAGGGGCGCGCTCCTACAATGAGCAGTTCTTC
>TRBJ1-5|TRBD1|TRBV2|16
CASRAAGGQGIQPQHF
TGTGCCAGCAGGGCTGCCGGCGGACAGGGTATTCAGCCCCAGCATTTT
>TRBJ2-5|.|TRBV6-1|14
CASRPGTLQETQYF
TGTGCCAGCAGACCCGGGACTTTACAAGAGACCCAGTACTTC
>TRBJ2-5|TRBD2|TRBV18|15
CASSPPSGSGETQYF
TGTGCCAGCTCACCTCCTAGCGGGAGTGGGGAGACCCAGTACTTC
>TRBJ1-2|TRBD1|TRBV5-1|14
CASSSGQAHYGYTF
TGCGCCAGCAGCTCGGGACAGGCGCACTATGGCTACACCTTC
>TRBJ2-3|TRBD2|TRBV7-7|14
CASSPSGSTDTQYF
TGTGCCAGCAGCCCTAGCGGGAGCACAGATACGCAGTATTTT
>TRBJ2-2|TRBD1|TRBV11-2|15
CASSLVGQGTGELFF
TGTGCCAGCAGCTTAGTGGGACAGGGTACCGGGGAGCTGTTTTTT
>TRBJ1-4|.|TRBV9|15
CASSVGQGWDEKLFF
TGTGCCAGCAGCGTAGGTCAGGGGTGGGATGAAAAACTGTTTTTT
>TRBJ2-7|.|TRBV27|14
CASSLAGNSYEQYF
TGTGCCAGCAGTTTAGCCGGGAACTCCTACGAGCAGTACTTC
>TRBJ2-7|TRBD2|TRBV9|15
CASSDRLAGYHEQYF
TGTGCCAGCAGCGACCGACTAGCGGGATATCACGAGCAGTACTTC
>TRBJ2-5|.|TRBV11-3|13
CASSSRGPETQYF
TGTGCCAGCAGCTCCCGAGGCCCGGAGACCCAGTACTTC
>TRBJ2-3|TRBD1|TRBV28|19
CASSYIPGALTGGPDTQYF
TGTGCCAGCAGTTACATCCCAGGCGCATTAACAGGGGGGCCGGATACGCAGTATTTT
>TRBJ2-1|TRBD2|TRBV6-1|19
CASSEMWVRAAGEGNEQFF
TGTGCCAGCAGTGAAATGTGGGTACGCGCAGCGGGAGAGGGCAATGAGCAGTTCTTC
>TRBJ1-2|TRBD1|TRBV5-4|15
CASSLVGTDVNGYTF
TGTGCCAGCAGCTTGGTAGGGACAGATGTAAATGGCTACACCTTC
>TRBJ1-1|.|TRBV5-1|15
CASSPPSNGDTEAFF
TGCGCCAGCAGCCCCCCCTCCAATGGAGACACTGAAGCTTTCTTT
>TRBJ1-4|TRBD1|TRBV4-1|15
CASSQEQGGYEKLFF
TGCGCCAGCAGCCAAGAACAGGGGGGTTATGAAAAACTGTTTTTT
>TRBJ1-1|.|TRBV5-1|15
CASSLVFVAGAEAFF
TGCGCCAGCAGCTTGGTTTTCGTGGCAGGGGCTGAAGCTTTCTTT